Included here is one T cell receptor (beta chain) sequence, with context. The antigen is not known. CDR1 and CDR2 from the germline V gene are SGHRS and YFSETQ. There are 14 residues in the CDR3. V shed 2 bases and J 14 bases; nucleotides not matched to a gene: 14. This sample was taken from a study of shared clonotypes between healthy human individuals. Sequencing was performed with immunoSEQ multiplex PCR; in TCRdb, only in-frame clones are kept and a portion is missing. The sample records some 1,100,000 clones, more than 75% being singletons. Findings and limits, study-wide: The small donor group covered limited genetic and exposure diversity. Clonotype sharing across a few donors was observed for 4% to 6.5% of naive CD4 clonotypes.

This sequence was found in a man between 18 and 29 years old in good health. Some clones in this sample may be carry-over from other donors' samples. Sequencing input: memory CD4+ T cells from PBMCs. Subset indicated: CD45RA-negative fraction. The rearrangement links TRBV5-1 to TRBJ1-2, with 8 bases identical to TRBD1. The CDR3 here is CASSFNTPGQGATF. The CDR3 DNA sequence: TGCGCCAGCAGCTTTAACACTCCGGGGCAGGGGGCTACCTTC.